These 13 T cell receptor beta chains were sequenced from one sample in a study of T cells expressing NK-cell markers. Reanalyzing the 5' RACE reads, TCRdb keeps one entry per CDR3 protein, without DNA. This sample contains some 16,000 distinct CDR3 sequences. The sample taken for sequencing was blood T cells: a sorted CD56 or NKG2C T cell subset, CD4+ or CD8+ T cells, or bulk PBMC T cells (not recorded which). These receptors came from a man aged 18-69 years in good health.

The chain links TRBV7-8 to TRBJ2-3. The CDR3 runs to 13 residues. Germline assignment: CDR1 SGHVS and CDR2 FQNEAQ. This CDR3 reads CASSFGSTDTQYF. The full variable domain, rest sourced from reference TRBV7-8 and TRBJ2-3, is GAGVSQSPRYKVAKRGQDVALRCDPISGHVSLFWYQQALGQGPEFLTYFQNEAQLDKSGLPSDRFFAERPEGSVSTLKIQRTQQEDSAVYLCASSFGSTDTQYFGPGTRLTVL.

The CDR3 reads CASSRGALSYNEQFF. The rearrangement uses TRBV3-1 and TRBJ2-1; TCRdb's assignment of TRBD2 cannot be checked, as there is no DNA. Germline CDR1 LGHDT, CDR2 YNNKEL (reference sequence). This CDR3 region has 15 residues.

The chain recombines TRBV19 with TRBJ1-6. Germline loops: CDR1 LNHDA, CDR2 SQIVND (reference sequence). This CDR3 is 14 amino acids long. CDR3 region: CASSYGTADSPLHF. Using reference TRBV19 and TRBJ1-6 for the parts outside the CDR3, the full variable domain is DGGITQSPKYLFRKEGQNVTLSCEQNLNHDAMYWYRQDPGQGLRLIYYSQIVNDFQKGDIAEGYSVSREKKESFPLTVTSAQKNPTAFYLCASSYGTADSPLHFGNGTRLTVT.

J is TRBJ2-5 and V is TRBV20-1; TCRdb's D call of TRBD1 is untestable without DNA. From germline, CDR1 is DFQATT and CDR2 SNEGSKA (reference sequence). The CDR3 is made up of 13 amino acids. CDR3 amino acids: CSAPRLQGETQYF.

This chain connects TRBV6-5 to TRBJ2-1; the TCRdb call, TRBD2, lacks DNA for checking. Per germline, CDR1 MNHEY and CDR2 SVGAGI. This CDR3 region has 17 residues. The CDR3 here is CASSYQGDSGRHNEQFF.

The rearrangement uses TRBV20-1 and TRBJ1-5; no DNA is available, so the TRBD1 call from TCRdb remains unchecked. Germline V CDR1 and CDR2: DFQATT, SNEGSKA (reference sequence). The CDR3 has 14 residues. This chain's CDR3 is CSARQGLGNQPQHF.

The chain combines TRBV5-6 with TRBJ2-5. The CDR3 spans 14 residues. CDR1 is SGHDT, CDR2 YYEEEE, per germline. This chain's CDR3 is CASSLRGHQETQYF.

This rearrangement joins TRBV7-6 to TRBJ2-7. Germline V gives CDR1 SGHVS, CDR2 FNYEAQ. The CDR3 is made up of 14 amino acids. CDR3 residues: CASSLAVNSYEQYF.

The chain carries TRBV4-3 and TRBJ1-1. The CDR3 is 14 residues long. Germline V gives CDR1 LGHNA, CDR2 YSLEER. The CDR3 protein is CASSQDSMNTEAFF.

The chain links TRBV4-3 to TRBJ1-1. Looked up from germline, CDR1 is LGHNA and CDR2 is YSLEER. This CDR3 is built from 13 residues. Here the CDR3 reads CASRQRTDTEAFF.

J is TRBJ2-3 and V is TRBV5-6; TCRdb gives TRBD1 as the D gene, but with no DNA this cannot be confirmed. Germline values: CDR1 SGHDT, CDR2 YYEEEE. The CDR3 is made up of 16 amino acids. This chain's CDR3 is CASSISQDRNTDTQYF.

The V call is TRBV12-3 or TRBV12-4, the J call TRBJ2-2; the TCRdb D gene call, TRBD1, has no DNA to confirm it. The CDR3 sequence is 14 residues long. This chain's CDR3 is CASRRTGGTGELFF.

This chain links TRBV7-9 with TRBJ1-6; TCRdb picks TRBD1, but there is no DNA to check that call. CDR1 and CDR2 (germline): SEHNR, FQNEAQ (reference sequence). The CDR3 spans 14 residues. The CDR3: CASSNLRDNSPLHF.